This T cell receptor (beta chain) was recorded in a study of memory CD4+ T cells and cytomegalovirus serostatus. Study context: Healthy Belgian adult donors included about nine CMV-positive and 24 CMV-negative people.

Findings of the study overall: Median bootstrapped AUC for CMV status was just under 0.97 originally, 0.9 to 0.93 US-trained. Each of approximately 69 CMV-associated TCRbeta sequences occurred in one to five individuals. The CMV-associated TCR signature appears largely within the CD4+ memory repertoire.

Single viable CD3+CD4+CD8-CD45RO+ cells were sorted as the memory CD4+ T cells. Using immunoSEQ multiplex PCR, the repertoire was profiled, and TCRdb retains in-frame clones only, with some absent. The sample yields tens of thousands of clones, about 85% seen once. As concerns this clone: Its antigen is unknown.

The TCR was taken from an adult in good health and CMV-seronegative. Material for sequencing was memory CD4+ T cells from blood.

CDR3 protein: CAWRATGGRGQPQHF. In DNA, the CDR3 is TGTGCCTGGAGAGCGACAGGGGGCAGGGGTCAGCCCCAGCATTTT. This chain links TRBV30 with TRBJ1-5; 10 bases fit TRBD1. V was clipped by 3 bases and J by 6 bases; unmatched bases: 8. CDR1 and CDR2 (germline): GTSNPN, SVGIG (reference sequence). The CDR3 covers 15 residues.